This TCR beta chain was sequenced during a study of molecular identifiers for immune sequencing clone quantification. Study overall: Naive CD8 RNA (about 19,000 or 110,000 cells) was divided into five aliquots, with four sequenced.

J was trimmed by 0 bases and V by 6 bases; bases with no gene match: 5. Germline V CDR1 and CDR2: DFQATT, SNEGSKA (reference sequence). The CDR3 is 16 amino acids. The authors built bulk TCR libraries by previously described methods with listed TCR primers. Each CDR3 protein is one row after TCRdb ran MiXCR on the PCR reads. The repertoire holds roughly 630,000 distinct CDR3 sequences, less than 30% seen once, with roughly 0.83% in the top ten. The clonotype comes from a human donor in good health. Some libraries in this study had Jurkat cell RNA spiked in. This chain links TRBV20-1 with TRBJ2-3; 14 bases are a match to TRBD2. Sequences were obtained from naive CD8+ T cells from blood, with Jurkat cell RNA spiked in. Documented subset: FACS-sorted CD8+CD4-CCR7+CD45RA+ naive T cells. CDR3 residues: CSAGTSGGLSTDTQYF. The CDR3 DNA reads as TGCAGTGCCGGGACTAGCGGGGGACTTAGCACAGATACGCAGTATTTT.